The text below deals with one T cell receptor beta chain. Original processing methods: Reference gene primer amplification gave estimated nucleated cell counts. Assay: immunoSEQ multiplex PCR; the TCRdb copy retains only in-frame clones and omits some. The DNA gave D and trimming, while V, J and clone size come from that table. The profile shows about 190,000 clones, around 86% of them singletons. The data belong to a study of blood T cell repertoires in COVID-19. The germline gives CDR1 MGHRA, CDR2 YSYEKL. V was clipped by 1 base and J by 4 bases; unmatched bases: 13. This CDR3 is built from 17 residues.

The origin of this receptor is a man aged 35 to 55 with acute or convalescent COVID-19. The sample consisted of peripheral blood. This chain connects TRBV4-1 to TRBJ2-7, with 7 bases matching TRBD2. The CDR3 region is CASSQGERDRLSYEQYF. The CDR3 coding sequence is TGCGCCAGCAGCCAAGGAGAGCGGGACCGACTATCTTACGAGCAGTACTTC.